This TCR beta chain came from a study of blood T cell repertoires in COVID-19. Study at large: In each case, the material was cDNA or gDNA derived from T cells, B-cell-depleted T cells, or PBMCs.

The repertoire was sequenced with immunoSEQ multiplex PCR; TCRdb's copy has only in-frame clones and lacks some. The sample lists roughly 91,000 clones, around 80% occurring once. Trimming shortened V by 5 bases and J by 7 bases, and 14 bases separated the two germline ends. This CDR3 contains 13 residues. The germline CDR1 and CDR2 sequences are MNHNY and SVGAGI (reference sequence). V gene TRBV6-6 combines with J gene TRBJ1-1; unclear D gene. This TCR came from a woman over 75 with acute or convalescent COVID-19. Sequenced: peripheral blood. The CDR3 coding sequence is TGTGCCAGCAGTCAGTTCCTCGGAGGTGAAGCTTTCTTT. This translates into CASSQFLGGEAFF.